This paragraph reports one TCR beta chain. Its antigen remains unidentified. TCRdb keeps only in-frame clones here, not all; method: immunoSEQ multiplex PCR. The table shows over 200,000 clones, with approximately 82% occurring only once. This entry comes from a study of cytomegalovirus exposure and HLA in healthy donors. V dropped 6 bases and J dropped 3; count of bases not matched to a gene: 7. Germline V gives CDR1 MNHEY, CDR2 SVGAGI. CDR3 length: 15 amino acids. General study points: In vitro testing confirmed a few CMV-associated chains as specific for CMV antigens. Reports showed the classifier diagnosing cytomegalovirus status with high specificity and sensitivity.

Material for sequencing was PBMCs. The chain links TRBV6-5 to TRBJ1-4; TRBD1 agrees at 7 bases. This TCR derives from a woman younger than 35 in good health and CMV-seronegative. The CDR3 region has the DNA TGTGCCAGCAGAGGGACGACAGGGTCTAATGAAAAACTGTTTTTT. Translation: CASRGTTGSNEKLFF.